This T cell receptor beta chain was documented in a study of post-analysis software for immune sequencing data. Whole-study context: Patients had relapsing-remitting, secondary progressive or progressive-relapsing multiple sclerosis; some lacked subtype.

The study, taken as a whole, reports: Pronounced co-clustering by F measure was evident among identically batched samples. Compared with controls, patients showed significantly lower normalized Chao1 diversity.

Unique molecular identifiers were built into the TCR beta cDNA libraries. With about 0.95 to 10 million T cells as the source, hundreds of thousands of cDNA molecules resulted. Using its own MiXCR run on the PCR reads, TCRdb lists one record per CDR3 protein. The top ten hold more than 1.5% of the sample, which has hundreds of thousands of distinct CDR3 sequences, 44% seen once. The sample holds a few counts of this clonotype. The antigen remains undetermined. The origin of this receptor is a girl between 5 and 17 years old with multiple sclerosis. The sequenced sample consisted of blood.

The CDR3 DNA is TGCAGCGTTAGTTCTCGACAGAGTAACACTGAAGCTTTCTTT. Translated: CSVSSRQSNTEAFF. The chain is built from TRBV29-1 and TRBJ1-1; D might be TRBD1 (5 bases). This CDR3 has 14 residues. CDR1 SQVTM and CDR2 ANQGSEA come from the germline V gene. V shed 5 bases and J shed 2 bases, with 15 bases lying between them.